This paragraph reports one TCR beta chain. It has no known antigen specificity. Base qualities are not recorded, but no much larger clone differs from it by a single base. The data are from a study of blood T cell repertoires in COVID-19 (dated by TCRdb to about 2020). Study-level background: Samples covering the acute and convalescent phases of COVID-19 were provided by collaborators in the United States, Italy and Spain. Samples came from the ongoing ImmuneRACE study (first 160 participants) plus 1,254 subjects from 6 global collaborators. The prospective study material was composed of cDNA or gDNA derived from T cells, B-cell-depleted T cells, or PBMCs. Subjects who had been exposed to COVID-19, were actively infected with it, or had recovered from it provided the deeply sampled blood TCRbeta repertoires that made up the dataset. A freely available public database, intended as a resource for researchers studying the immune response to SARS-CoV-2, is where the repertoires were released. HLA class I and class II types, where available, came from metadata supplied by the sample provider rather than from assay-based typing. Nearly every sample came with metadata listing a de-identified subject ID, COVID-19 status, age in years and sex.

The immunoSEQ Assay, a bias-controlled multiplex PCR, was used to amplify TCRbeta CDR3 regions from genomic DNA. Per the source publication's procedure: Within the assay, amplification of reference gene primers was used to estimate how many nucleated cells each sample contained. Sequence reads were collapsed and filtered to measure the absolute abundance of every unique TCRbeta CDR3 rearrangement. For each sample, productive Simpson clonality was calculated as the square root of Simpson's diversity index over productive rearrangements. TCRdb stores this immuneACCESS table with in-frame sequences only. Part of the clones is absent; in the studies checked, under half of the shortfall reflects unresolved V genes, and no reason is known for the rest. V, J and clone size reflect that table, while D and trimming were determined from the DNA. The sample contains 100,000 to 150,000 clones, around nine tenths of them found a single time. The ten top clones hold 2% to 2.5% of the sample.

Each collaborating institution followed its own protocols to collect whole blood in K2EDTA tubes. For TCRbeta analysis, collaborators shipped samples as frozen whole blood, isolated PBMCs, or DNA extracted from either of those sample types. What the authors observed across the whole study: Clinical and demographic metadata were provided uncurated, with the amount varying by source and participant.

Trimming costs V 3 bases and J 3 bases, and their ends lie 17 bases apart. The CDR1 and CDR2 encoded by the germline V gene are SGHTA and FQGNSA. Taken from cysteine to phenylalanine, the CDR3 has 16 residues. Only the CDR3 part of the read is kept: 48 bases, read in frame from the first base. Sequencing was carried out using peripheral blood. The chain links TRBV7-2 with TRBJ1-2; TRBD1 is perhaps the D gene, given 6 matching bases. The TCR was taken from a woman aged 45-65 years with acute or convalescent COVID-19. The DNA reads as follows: TGTGCCAGCAGCTTGGTGGGGGGGGGCTCCCACTATGGCTACACCTTC. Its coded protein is CASSLVGGGSHYGYTF.